Following are 10 T cell receptor beta chains from one sample sequenced in a study of T cell repertoires in aging, cancer and after chemotherapy. TRB rearrangements spanning V, D and J were amplified using mixed TRB-A/B primers. TCRdb reprocessed the multiplex PCR reads via MiXCR and lists one record per CDR3 protein. The table lists about 6,600 distinct CDR3 sequences, about 29% of them singletons. Amplification of TCR beta used genomic DNA extracted from peripheral blood. Source material: blood. The source of these receptors is a human donor with a blood cancer. The donor label of this sample is uncertain.

The rearrangement joins TRBV5-6 to TRBJ1-1; TRBD1 matches 10 bases. Germline V gene lookup returns CDR1 SGHDT and CDR2 YYEEEE. After removal of 4 bases from V and 11 bases from J, the junction contained 14 bases not matched to a gene. The CDR3 is 15 residues long. This chain's CDR3 is CASSPGWDRGIVAFF. The CDR3 DNA reads as TGTGCCAGCAGCCCTGGTTGGGACAGGGGTATTGTGGCTTTCTTT.

This clonotype has just a few counts. The J gene is TRBJ1-5, the V gene TRBV19; D is ambiguous. V lost 5 bases and J 4 bases, leaving 18 bases between the germline ends. CDR1 and CDR2 from the germline V gene are LNHDA and SQIVND (reference sequence). This CDR3 contains 16 residues. CDR3 in DNA: TGTGCCAGTAGTTCCCGGGTCCTACTAAATAATCAGCCCCAGCATTTT. Protein sequence: CASSSRVLLNNQPQHF.

The rearrangement joins TRBV5-6 to TRBJ2-3, with D hard to call. This CDR3 has 16 residues. V shed 2 bases and J shed 2 bases, with 15 bases lying between them. CDR1 and CDR2 from the germline V gene are SGHDT and YYEEEE. CDR3 residues: CASSFLLKDPTDTQYF. The CDR3, as DNA: TGTGCCAGCAGCTTTTTGCTTAAAGACCCCACAGATACGCAGTATTTT.

This clonotype was counted between two and nine times. V is TRBV5-6 and J is TRBJ2-2; TRBD1 aligns across 8 bases. This CDR3 region has 16 residues. J gave up 4 bases and V 2 bases, and 7 bases lay outside the gene matches. Germline-derived CDR1 and CDR2 are SGHDT and YYEEEE. The CDR3, as DNA: TGTGCCAGCAGCTTTCGGACAGGGTGGATCACCGGGGAGCTGTTTTTT. This codes for CASSFRTGWITGELFF.

This chain joins TRBV11-2 and TRBJ2-7, with 8 bases lining up with TRBD1. This CDR3 region has 15 residues. The V gene's germline CDR1 is SGHAT and CDR2 FQNNGV. Germline trimming cut 5 bases from V and 4 bases from J; bases unmatched to any gene: 10. As DNA, the CDR3 is TGTGCCAGCAGCCAACCGGGACAGGCTCTATACGAGCAGTACTTC. Translation: CASSQPGQALYEQYF.

The chain recombines TRBV24-1 with TRBJ2-7, with 9 bases matching TRBD1. The V gene's germline CDR1 is KGHDR and CDR2 SFDVKD. This CDR3 comprises 18 residues. The trim removed 5 bases at V and 3 bases at J, leaving 16 bases unmatched. The chain's CDR3 is CATSGHLRPGQGIYEQYF. The CDR3 region has the DNA TGTGCCACCAGTGGTCACCTCCGACCGGGACAGGGAATCTACGAGCAGTACTTC.

The chain uses TRBV6-6 and TRBJ1-4, with TRBD1 as a possible D gene (6 bases). Deletions cut 0 bases from V and 0 bases from J, with 11 bases between. Germline V gene sequence: CDR1 MNHNY, CDR2 SVGAGI (reference sequence). CDR3 size: 17 residues. The CDR3, as DNA: TGTGCCAGCAGTTACTCATCAGGGGTAGCAACTAATGAAAAACTGTTTTTT. This encodes CASSYSSGVATNEKLFF.

Within the sample, this clonotype is medium-sized. This rearrangement joins TRBV27 to TRBJ1-6, with D uncertain. Germline-derived CDR1 and CDR2 are MNHEY and SMNVEV (reference sequence). The germline V and J ends were trimmed by 5 bases and 8 bases, with 10 bases remaining between them. CDR3 length equals 13 residues. CDR3 DNA sequence: TGTGCCAGCAGTATCGGGAAAGATTCACCCCTCCACTTT. Its protein product is CASSIGKDSPLHF.

The rearrangement uses TRBV18 and TRBJ1-5, with unresolved D. Germline CDR1 and CDR2: KGHSH and LQKENI. The germline V and J ends were trimmed by 2 bases and 4 bases, with 6 bases remaining between them. This CDR3 is built from 13 residues. The CDR3 sequence is CASSPGQNQPQHF. The CDR3 DNA reads TGTGCCAGCTCACCAGGGCAGAATCAGCCCCAGCATTTT.

The chain recombines TRBV6-2 or TRBV6-3 with TRBJ2-7; D is ambiguous. Germline values: CDR1 MNHEY, CDR2 SVGEGT. The CDR3 totals 12 residues. V was cut by 6 bases and J by 4 bases, with 10 bases left in between. This CDR3 reads CASSRGEYEQYF. The DNA of the CDR3 is TGTGCCAGCAGCCGCGGAGAATACGAGCAGTACTTC.